This T cell receptor (beta chain) appears in the sequencing data of a study of T cell responses to AZD1222 COVID-19 vaccine. Study-level points and caveats: Once two AZD1222 doses were given, Spike-specific TCR breadth and depth went up. The repertoires were collected only after the peak T cell response. It should be noted that donors were predominantly white British and more often female, and clonal diversity was possibly underestimated. Baseline antibody screening turned up just a handful of seropositive AZD1222 recipients.

This clone was seen a single time. Its antigen remains unidentified. Sequencing was performed with immunoSEQ multiplex PCR; in TCRdb, only in-frame clones are kept and a portion is missing. The sample holds 140,000 to 150,000 clones, about 86% seen once. The CDR3 is 15 amino acids. Germline V lookup: CDR1 SGHDT, CDR2 YYEEEE. The ends were cut back, 1 base at V and 6 bases at J, with 14 bases in the middle. The sequenced sample was peripheral blood, obtained 28 days after the second AZD1222 dose. The chain is built from TRBV5-6 and TRBJ1-5; D is unclear. The sequence was collected from an adult who received the AZD1222 COVID-19 vaccine. Here the CDR3 reads CASSLLGGVGQPQHF. The CDR3 DNA reads TGTGCCAGCAGCTTGTTAGGTGGGGTTGGTCAGCCCCAGCATTTT.